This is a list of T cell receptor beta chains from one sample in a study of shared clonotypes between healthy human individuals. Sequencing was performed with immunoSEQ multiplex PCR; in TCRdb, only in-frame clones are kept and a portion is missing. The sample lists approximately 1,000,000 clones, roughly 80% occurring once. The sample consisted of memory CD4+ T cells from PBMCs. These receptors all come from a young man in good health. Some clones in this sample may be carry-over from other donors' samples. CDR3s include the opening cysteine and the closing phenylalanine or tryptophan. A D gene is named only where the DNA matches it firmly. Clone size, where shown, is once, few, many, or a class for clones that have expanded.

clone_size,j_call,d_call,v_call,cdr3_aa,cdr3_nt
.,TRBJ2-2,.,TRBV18,CASSPSRVPNTGELFF,TGTGCCAGCTCACCAAGCAGGGTCCCAAACACCGGGGAGCTGTTTTTT
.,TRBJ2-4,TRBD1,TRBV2,CASSELLGSTGVQYF,TGTGCCAGCAGTGAATTGTTAGGGTCAACAGGGGTTCAGTACTTC
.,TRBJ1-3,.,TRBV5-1,CASSVPSGSGNTIYF,TGCGCCAGCAGCGTCCCTAGCGGTTCCGGAAACACCATATATTTT
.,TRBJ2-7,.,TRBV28,CASSFSSRSSYEQYF,TGTGCCAGCAGTTTTAGTTCTCGGAGCTCCTACGAGCAGTACTTC
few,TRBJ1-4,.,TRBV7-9,CASSFGGEKLFF,TGTGCCAGCAGCTTCGGAGGGGAAAAACTGTTTTTT
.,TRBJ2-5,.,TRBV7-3,CASSAGGTQYF,TGTGCCAGCAGCGCCGGGGGGACCCAGTACTTC
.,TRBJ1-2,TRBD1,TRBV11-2,CASSLSAGQGPYGYTF,TGTGCCAGCAGCTTATCGGCGGGACAGGGTCCATATGGCTACACCTTC
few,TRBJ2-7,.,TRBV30,CAWSPGFEQYF,TGTGCCTGGAGTCCAGGGTTCGAGCAGTACTTC
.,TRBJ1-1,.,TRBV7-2,CASSPQGTGGFGAFF,TGTGCCAGCAGCCCCCAGGGGACTGGGGGCTTTGGTGCTTTCTTT
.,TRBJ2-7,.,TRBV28,CASSPTGAIPYEQYF,TGTGCCAGCAGTCCGACGGGGGCGATTCCCTACGAGCAGTACTTC
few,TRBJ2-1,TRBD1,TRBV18,CASSPLAGGTWYNEQFF,TGTGCCAGCTCACCCCTAGCAGGGGGAACATGGTACAATGAGCAGTTCTTC
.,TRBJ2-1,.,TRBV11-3,CASSLSAVGHNEQFF,TGTGCCAGCAGCTTATCAGCGGTGGGCCACAATGAGCAGTTCTTC
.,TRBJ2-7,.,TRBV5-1,CASKQSHLYEQYF,TGCGCCAGCAAGCAGAGCCACCTTTACGAGCAGTACTTC
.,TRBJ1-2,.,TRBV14,CASSQGFYGYTF,TGTGCCAGCAGCCAAGGATTCTATGGCTACACCTTC
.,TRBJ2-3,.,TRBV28,CASREQRPWGTQYF,TGTGCCAGCAGAGAACAGCGACCGTGGGGTACGCAGTATTTT
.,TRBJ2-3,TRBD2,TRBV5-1,CASSLEREADTQYF,TGCGCCAGCAGCTTGGAACGGGAGGCAGATACGCAGTATTTT
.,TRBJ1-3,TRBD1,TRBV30,CACTGGSGNTIYF,TGTGCCTGTACAGGGGGCTCTGGAAACACCATATATTTT
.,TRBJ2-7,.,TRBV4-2,CASSQDEIREQYF,TGTGCCAGTAGCCAAGATGAGATCCGGGAGCAGTACTTC
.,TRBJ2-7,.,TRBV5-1,CASSSTRVLGEQYF,TGCGCCAGCAGCTCCACAAGGGTTCTGGGGGAGCAGTACTTC
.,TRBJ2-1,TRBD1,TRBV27,CASREGTGGQGEQFF,TGTGCCAGCAGGGAAGGGACAGGGGGTCAAGGTGAGCAGTTCTTC
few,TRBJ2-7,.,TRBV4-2,CASSQGRSSYEQYF,TGTGCCAGCAGCCAAGGGAGGAGTTCCTACGAGCAGTACTTC
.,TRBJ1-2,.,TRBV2,CASWRERGSYGYTF,TGTGCCAGCTGGAGGGAACGGGGATCCTATGGCTACACCTTC
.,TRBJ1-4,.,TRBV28,CASSRGGSGEKLFF,TGTGCCAGCAGCCGAGGAGGGAGCGGTGAAAAACTGTTTTTT
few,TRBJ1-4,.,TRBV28,CASTRGGSEEKLFF,TGTGCCAGCACCCGGGGTGGGAGTGAGGAAAAACTGTTTTTT
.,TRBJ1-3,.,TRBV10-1,CASREKKQRISGNTIYF,TGCGCCAGCAGGGAAAAAAAACAGCGAATCTCTGGAAACACCATATATTTT
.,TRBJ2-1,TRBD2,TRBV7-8,CASSRGGANFEQFF,TGTGCCAGCAGCCGCGGGGGTGCTAACTTTGAGCAGTTCTTC
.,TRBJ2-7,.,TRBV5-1,CASSRDASYEQYF,TGCGCCAGCAGTCGAGACGCCTCCTACGAGCAGTACTTC
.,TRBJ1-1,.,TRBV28,CASSFEASLGPEAFF,TGTGCCAGCAGTTTTGAGGCATCTTTAGGACCTGAAGCTTTCTTT
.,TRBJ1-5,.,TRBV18,CASSPSAYRSNQPQHF,TGTGCCAGCTCACCGTCAGCTTATAGGAGCAATCAGCCCCAGCATTTT
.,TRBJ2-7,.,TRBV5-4,CASSLEVVGQSSYEQYF,TGTGCCAGCAGCTTGGAAGTGGTCGGACAGAGCTCCTACGAGCAGTACTTC
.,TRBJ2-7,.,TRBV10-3,CAIGGVAAANSYEQYF,TGTGCCATCGGGGGCGTGGCGGCGGCCAACTCCTACGAGCAGTACTTC
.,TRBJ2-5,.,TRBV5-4,CASSLVSRAKTQYF,TGTGCCAGCAGCTTGGTCTCCAGGGCAAAGACCCAGTACTTC
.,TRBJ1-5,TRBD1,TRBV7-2,CASSFRGGSVGQPQHF,TGTGCCAGCAGTTTTAGAGGGGGCTCCGTTGGCCAGCCCCAGCATTTT
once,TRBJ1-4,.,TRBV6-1,CATGRGVNNEKLFF,TGTGCCACGGGACGGGGGGTGAATAATGAAAAACTGTTTTTT
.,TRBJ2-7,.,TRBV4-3,CASSQLVGGTYEQYF,TGCGCCAGCAGCCAATTGGTAGGGGGGACCTACGAGCAGTACTTC
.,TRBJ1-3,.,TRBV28,CASSLGALSSGNTIYF,TGTGCCAGCAGTTTAGGGGCTTTGAGCTCTGGAAACACCATATATTTT
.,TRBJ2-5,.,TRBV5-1,CASSADTAKETQYF,TGCGCCAGCAGCGCGGACACGGCCAAAGAGACCCAGTACTTC
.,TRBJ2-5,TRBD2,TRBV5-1,CASSLRAGAQETQYF,TGCGCCAGCAGCTTGAGGGCGGGAGCCCAAGAGACCCAGTACTTC
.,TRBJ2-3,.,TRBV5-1,CASSLRQYADTQYF,TGCGCCAGCAGCTTGAGGCAGTACGCAGATACGCAGTATTTT
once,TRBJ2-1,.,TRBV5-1,CASSLGAGVDHEQFF,TGCGCCAGCAGCTTGGGGGCAGGGGTTGACCATGAGCAGTTCTTC
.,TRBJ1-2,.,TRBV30,CAWSVRGVGYTF,TGTGCCTGGAGTGTACGCGGGGTTGGCTACACCTTC
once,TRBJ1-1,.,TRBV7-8,CASSQNLNTEAFF,TGTGCCAGCAGCCAAAACTTGAACACTGAAGCTTTCTTT
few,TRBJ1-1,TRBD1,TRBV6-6,CATTGQGQGETEAFF,TGTGCCACAACCGGTCAGGGACAGGGTGAGACTGAAGCTTTCTTT
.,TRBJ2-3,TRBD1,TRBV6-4,CASRAGTGETDTQYF,TGTGCCAGCAGGGCCGGGACAGGCGAGACAGATACGCAGTATTTT
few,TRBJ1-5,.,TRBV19,CASSIEGSFMKPQHF,TGTGCCAGTAGTATCGAAGGTAGTTTCATGAAGCCCCAGCATTTT
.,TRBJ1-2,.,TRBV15,CATSRARVSGYTF,TGTGCCACCAGCAGAGCCCGGGTTAGTGGCTACACCTTC
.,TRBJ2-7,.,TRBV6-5,CASSWFEAGTEQYF,TGTGCCAGCAGCTGGTTCGAGGCAGGGACCGAGCAGTACTTC
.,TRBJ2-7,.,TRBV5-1,CASGYIEGGTYEQYF,TGCGCCAGTGGTTATATAGAAGGAGGCACCTACGAGCAGTACTTC
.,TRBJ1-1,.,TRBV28,CASSLWAGGDVTEAFF,TGTGCCAGCAGTTTATGGGCGGGGGGCGATGTCACTGAAGCTTTCTTT
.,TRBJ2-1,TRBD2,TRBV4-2,CASSQEELAGPNEQFF,TGTGCCAGCAGCCAAGAGGAACTAGCGGGACCGAATGAGCAGTTCTTC
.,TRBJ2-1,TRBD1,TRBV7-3,CASSEGQGAWNEQFF,TGTGCCAGCAGCGAAGGACAGGGGGCTTGGAATGAGCAGTTCTTC
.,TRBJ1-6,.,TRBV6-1,CASSEAGQWSPLHF,TGTGCCAGCAGTGAAGCAGGACAGTGGTCACCCCTCCACTTT
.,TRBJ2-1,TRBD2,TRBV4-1,CASSQSSGLAGGREQFF,TGCGCCAGCAGCCAGAGCTCGGGACTAGCGGGAGGGAGAGAGCAGTTCTTC